A selection of T cell receptor beta chains follows, all from one sample in a study of blood T cells in healthy people across ages. Each CDR3 protein gets one entry after TCRdb re-called the 5' RACE reads with MiXCR. This sample has 1 million to 1.2 million distinct CDR3 sequences, with less than 45% found just once. The sequencing sample was made of blood. Receptor source: a man aged 18 to 35 in good health. Both conserved end residues are part of each CDR3. The D gene is left open where the match is weak. The size of a clone is reported for some rows only, either as once, few or many, or as a class for expanded clones.

clone size	D gene	J gene	CDR3 length	V gene	CDR3 DNA	CDR3 protein
few	TRBD2	TRBJ2-7	14	TRBV20-1	TGCAGTGCTCCTTCTAGCGGGGGGCCCTACGAGCAGTACTTC	CSAPSSGGPYEQYF
few	.	TRBJ2-1	14	TRBV27	TGTGCCAGCAGTTTAGGGTTAAGGGGCCGGGAGCAGTTCTTC	CASSLGLRGREQFF
once	.	TRBJ1-1	15	TRBV6-2/TRBV6-3	TGTGCCAGCAGTTACATAGTGGACGGGAACACTGAAGCTTTCTTT	CASSYIVDGNTEAFF
few	TRBD1	TRBJ1-2	15	TRBV11-1	TGTGCCAGCAGCTCCCGGGACAGGGATTGGGCTGGCTACACCTTC	CASSSRDRDWAGYTF
.	.	TRBJ1-4	14	TRBV20-1	TGCAGTGCTAGGGTCTACAGGCTTAATGAAAAACTGTTTTTT	CSARVYRLNEKLFF
.	TRBD1	TRBJ2-3	15	TRBV20-1	TGCAGTGCTAGTAGACAGGGACAGAGCACAGATACGCAGTATTTT	CSASRQGQSTDTQYF
few	TRBD1	TRBJ2-3	13	TRBV10-3	TGTGCCATCAGGGACAGGGGGCAATATACGCAGTATTTT	CAIRDRGQYTQYF
few	.	TRBJ1-5	16	TRBV27	TGTGCCAGCAGTCGCCGCGGACGGAAGAGCAATCAGCCCCAGCATTTT	CASSRRGRKSNQPQHF
.	.	TRBJ2-1	17	TRBV7-9	TGTGCCGGCAGCTTTAGATCGAAGGACAGACCTAACAATGAGCAGTTCTTC	CAGSFRSKDRPNNEQFF
.	TRBD2	TRBJ2-3	13	TRBV7-6	TGTGCCACCACGAGCGGGGGCACAGATACGCAGTATTTT	CATTSGGTDTQYF
few	.	TRBJ2-2	17	TRBV12-3/TRBV12-4	TGTGCCAGCAGTCGACAGCGATTAAACGCGAACACCGGGGAGCTGTTTTTT	CASSRQRLNANTGELFF
once	.	TRBJ1-4	16	TRBV4-2	TGTGCCAGCAGCCAAGAGTACAGGCATATTAATGAAAAACTGTTTTTT	CASSQEYRHINEKLFF
few	.	TRBJ2-3	17	TRBV7-2	TGTGCCAGCAGCTTAGTAAGCCAGGGGCCTTCCACAGATACGCAGTATTTT	CASSLVSQGPSTDTQYF